The present T cell receptor beta chain was sequenced within a study of naive and memory T cell subsets. Findings and limits, study-wide: From naive to CM, EM and EMRA, diversity decreased and Gini increased. A few larger clonotypes appeared in naive repertoires, especially CD8, possibly memory cells re-expressing CD45RA.

Two oligonucleotides, mixed equimolar, formed the beta constant-region primer covering TRBC1 and TRBC2. Nested alpha and beta constant-region primers with the SP2 primer drove four PCR rounds on ligated cDNA. Each CDR3 protein gets one entry after TCRdb re-called the UMI-ligation and nested PCR reads with MiXCR. The table shows about 150,000 distinct CDR3 sequences, with roughly 20% occurring only once. CD4 T cells were positively selected, then CD8 T cells from the CD4-negative fraction. This clonotype has only a few counts. Antigen: not known. V gave up 4 bases and J gave up 1 base; unmatched junction bases: 11. The germline V gene encodes CDR1 SQVTM and CDR2 ANQGSEA. The CDR3 sequence is 16 residues long.

This receptor was identified in a human donor in good health. The chain carries TRBV29-1 and TRBJ1-2; the match to TRBD1 covers 8 bases. Sample: naive CD4+ T cells from blood. Here the CDR3 DNA reads TGCAGCGTTGGTCGGACAGGGCCCCCTTATAACTATGGCTACACCTTC. It specifies CSVGRTGPPYNYGYTF.